This T cell receptor (beta chain) was obtained from a study of blood T cell repertoires in COVID-19. Study-wide context: Specimens from acute and convalescent COVID-19 originated in the United States, Italy and Spain. The cDNA or gDNA used as material had been derived from T cells, B-cell-depleted T cells, or PBMCs.

Germline V gene lookup returns CDR1 LGHDT and CDR2 YNNKEL (reference sequence). There are 16 residues in the CDR3. V was trimmed by 0 bases and J by 8 bases, leaving 17 bases between them. Study processing details: Amplification of reference gene primers provided the estimated nucleated cell counts. Clones were sequenced by immunoSEQ multiplex PCR, and TCRdb holds only the in-frame ones, with some missing. That table gives V, J and clone size, and the DNA gave D and trimming. The repertoire consists of about 170,000 clones, with roughly 89% occurring once and the leading ten covering roughly 1.5%. The sequence was collected from a woman in her 50s with acute or convalescent COVID-19. Sequenced material: peripheral blood. V is TRBV3-1 (or the pseudogene TRBV3-2) and J is TRBJ1-3; a weak D match, TRBD1 (6 bases). The CDR3 here is CASSQEIGGQLYTIYF. DNA for the CDR3: TGTGCCAGCAGCCAAGAGATTGGAGGACAGTTATACACCATATATTTT.